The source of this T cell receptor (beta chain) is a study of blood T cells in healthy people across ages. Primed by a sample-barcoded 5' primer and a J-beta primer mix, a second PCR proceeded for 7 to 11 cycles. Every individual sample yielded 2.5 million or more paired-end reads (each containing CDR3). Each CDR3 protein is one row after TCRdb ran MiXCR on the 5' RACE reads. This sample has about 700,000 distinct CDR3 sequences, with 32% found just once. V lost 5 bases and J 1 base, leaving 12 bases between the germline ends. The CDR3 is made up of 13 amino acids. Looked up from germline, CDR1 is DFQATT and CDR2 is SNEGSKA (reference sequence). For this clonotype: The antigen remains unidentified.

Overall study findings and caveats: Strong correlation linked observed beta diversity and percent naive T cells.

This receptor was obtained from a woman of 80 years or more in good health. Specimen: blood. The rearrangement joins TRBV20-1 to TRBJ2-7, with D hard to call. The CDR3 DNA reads TGCAGTGCTGAATCCCCACAGTCCTACGAGCAGTACTTC. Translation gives CSAESPQSYEQYF.